The T cell receptor (beta chain) described here comes from a study of shared clonotypes between healthy human individuals. Assay used: immunoSEQ multiplex PCR; TCRdb lists only in-frame clones, some missing. The sample has about 2.4 million clones; 93% are singletons. With 5 bases clipped from V and 0 bases from J, the junction kept 3 bases outside the gene matches. The germline CDR1 and CDR2 sequences are SQVTM and ANQGSEA. This CDR3 region has 14 residues. Sequenced: naive CD4+ T cells from PBMCs. Subset: CD45RA+ positively selected. The sequence was collected from a man between 18 and 35 years old in good health. Some clones in this sample may be carry-over from other donors' samples. The chain links TRBV29-1 to TRBJ2-2, with 7 bases that match TRBD2. The CDR3 reads CSVTGGSNTGELFF. Here the CDR3 DNA reads TGCAGCGTTACGGGAGGTTCGAACACCGGGGAGCTGTTTTTT.